This TCR beta chain was identified in a study of T cell changes during pregnancy in multiple sclerosis. TCRdb's table, derived via immunoSEQ multiplex PCR, lists solely in-frame clones and lacks some. The sample consists of 30,000 or so clones, approximately 89% of them appearing once. CDR1 SGHRS and CDR2 YFSETQ come from the germline V gene. The V and J ends lost 5 bases and 1 base respectively, with 12 bases between them. There are 14 residues in the CDR3. Sequenced here: CD8+ T cells from peripheral blood mononuclear cells, sampled in the first trimester of pregnancy. The chain is built from TRBV5-1 and TRBJ1-1; weak D call: TRBD1 (5 bases). The TCR sequence derives from a female donor with multiple sclerosis, enrolled in a pregnancy study. CDR3 DNA: TGCGCCAGCAGTCATGGGAGGGGGAACACTGAAGCTTTCTTT. Protein sequence: CASSHGRGNTEAFF.